The clone carrying this T cell receptor beta chain was counted at least ten times. These data come from a study of early T cells in non-severe SARS-CoV-2 infection. Study summary: Chains stayed unpaired after sequencing of bulk RNA from unsorted whole blood.

V was trimmed by 3 bases and J by 4 bases, leaving 16 bases between them. This CDR3 contains 15 residues. TCRdb analysed the 5' RACE reads with MiXCR anew, one entry per CDR3 protein. Counted here are about 110,000 distinct CDR3 sequences, around 10% occurring once; the ten biggest clones make up less than 3.5%. J is TRBJ2-7 and V is TRBV12-3 or TRBV12-4; D is unresolved. This clonotype was obtained from an adult who was a healthcare worker with PCR-confirmed SARS-CoV-2 infection or an uninfected control (not recorded which). Sequenced input: whole blood. As DNA, the CDR3 is TGTGCCAGCAGTTTGCCAAACGGCGCCTTGTACGAGCAGTACTTC. It specifies CASSLPNGALYEQYF.